Each of the 25 T cell receptor beta chains below was sequenced from the same sample in a study of naive and memory T cell subsets. No cognate antigen is known for these TCRs. An equimolar mix of two oligonucleotides served as the beta constant-region primer for TRBC1 and TRBC2. Ligated cDNA was amplified by four rounds of PCR with nested alpha and beta constant-region primers and SP2. TCRdb itself ran the UMI-ligation and nested PCR reads through MiXCR, one entry per CDR3 protein. The sample records around 100,000 distinct CDR3 sequences, approximately 14% being singletons. Overall study results and limits: Possibly reflecting memory cells re-expressing CD45RA, a few larger clonotypes occurred in naive repertoires, especially CD8.

The sequenced material came from naive CD8+ T cells from blood. The receptor source for this set is a human donor in good health.

This clonotype was counted between two and nine times. This sequence joins TRBV27 and TRBJ1-2, with 7 bases identical to TRBD1. V gave up 2 bases and J gave up 4 bases; unmatched junction bases: 4. Germline values: CDR1 MNHEY, CDR2 SMNVEV (reference sequence). CDR3 length: 14 amino acids. CDR3 sequence: CASSLAQGVYGYTF. The CDR3 DNA follows: TGTGCCAGCAGTTTAGCCCAGGGGGTCTATGGCTACACCTTC.

This clonotype was detected only a few times. V usage is TRBV7-2 and J usage is TRBJ2-1; tentatively, D is TRBD2 (6 bases). Looked up from germline, CDR1 is SGHTA and CDR2 is FQGNSA. Trimming stripped 1 base from V and 7 bases from J, with 11 bases between. This CDR3 is built from 14 residues. The CDR3 region has the DNA TGTGCCAGCAGCTTAGTATTGGGGGGAAATGAGCAGTTCTTC. Residues: CASSLVLGGNEQFF.

This clonotype was observed many times. The V and J genes are TRBV11-3 and TRBJ1-1; D gene unclear. This CDR3 comprises 15 residues. Per germline, CDR1 SGHNT and CDR2 YENEEA. Trimming removed 0 bases at V and 8 bases at J, with 16 bases between. The CDR3: CASSLDPPGPREAFF. The CDR3 region has the DNA TGTGCCAGCAGCTTAGATCCGCCAGGACCACGCGAAGCTTTCTTT.

The rearrangement joins TRBV11-2 to TRBJ1-2; weak D call: TRBD1 (5 bases). There are 15 residues in the CDR3. The V gene lost 1 base and the J gene lost 5 bases, with 14 bases spanning the gap. Germline values: CDR1 SGHAT, CDR2 FQNNGV. The CDR3 region has the DNA TGTGCCAGCAGCTTAGGTCGGGGACCATATTATGGCTACACCTTC. This encodes CASSLGRGPYYGYTF.

Concerning this clonotype: An end of the junction does not agree with germline; a read error may underlie this. This rearrangement joins TRBV7-2 to TRBJ2-3; 8 bases map to TRBD2. Germline V gives CDR1 SGHTA, CDR2 FQGNSA. The CDR3 runs 17 residues. CDR3 in DNA: TGTGCCCGCAGCACGATAATAGCGGGACTCTTCCTGGATACGCAGTATTTT. This sequence encodes CARSTIIAGLFLDTQYF. The whole variable domain, filled in from reference TRBV7-2 and TRBJ2-3, reads GAGVSQSPSNKVTEKGKDVELRCDPISGHTALYWYRQSLGQGLEFLIYFQGNSAPDKSGLPSDRFSAERTGGSVSTLTIQRTQQEDSAVYLCARSTIIAGLFLDTQYFGPGTRLTVL.

This chain links TRBV6-5 with TRBJ1-6; 7 bases fit TRBD1. Germline CDR1 MNHEY, CDR2 SVGAGI. The CDR3 runs 15 residues. V trimming: 5 bases; J trimming: 7 bases; junction bases outside the gene matches: 8. DNA of the CDR3: TGTGCCAGCAGTCACCCCGAGGGACAGAATTCACCCCTCCACTTT. It translates to CASSHPEGQNSPLHF.

This clonotype was detected ten times or more. V is TRBV13 and J is TRBJ2-1, with D possibly TRBD1 on 6 matching bases. The CDR3 is 17 residues long. V was shortened by 5 bases and J by 7 bases, with 24 bases between the two germline ends. CDR1 is PRHDT, CDR2 FYEKMQ, per germline (reference sequence). The CDR3 DNA reads as TGTGCCAGCAGCCGCGGTTATGGAGCGACACAGGGAAATGAGCAGTTCTTC. As protein: CASSRGYGATQGNEQFF. The full variable domain, in which reference TRBV13 and TRBJ2-1 provide the parts outside the CDR3, is AAGVIQSPRHLIKEKRETATLKCYPIPRHDTVYWYQQGPGQDPQFLISFYEKMQSDKGSIPDRFSAQQFSDYHSELNMSSLELGDSALYFCASSRGYGATQGNEQFFGPGTRLTVL.

This clonotype has a count of ten or more. The chain has TRBV12-3 or TRBV12-4 and TRBJ2-7; tentatively, D is TRBD2 (5 bases). The CDR3 is 14 residues long. V dropped 8 bases and J dropped 2 bases, with 16 bases sitting between them. CDR3 loop: CASLLSGRTYEQYF. The CDR3 DNA reads as TGTGCCAGCCTGTTAAGCGGACGAACCTACGAGCAGTACTTC.

J is TRBJ1-5 and V is TRBV13; TRBD1 aligns across 8 bases. Germline V lookup: CDR1 PRHDT, CDR2 FYEKMQ (reference sequence). The CDR3 is 14 amino acids. V lost 5 bases and J lost 3; bases outside the gene matches: 3. DNA for the CDR3: TGTGCCAGCAGCATGACAGGGGACAATCAGCCCCAGCATTTT. Protein sequence: CASSMTGDNQPQHF.

This clonotype was detected a few times. V usage is TRBV27 and J usage is TRBJ1-6; no definite D call. V gave up 3 bases and J gave up 8 bases, with 11 bases separating them. The CDR3 is 14 residues long. From germline, CDR1 is MNHEY and CDR2 SMNVEV (reference sequence). CDR3 DNA sequence: TGTGCCAGCAGTTTTTCCCGGGGTGATTCACCCCTCCACTTT. As protein: CASSFSRGDSPLHF.

This clonotype was counted ten times or more. CDR3 sequence: CASSPFRQQPQHF. The CDR3 nucleotides read TGCGCCAGCAGCCCATTTCGACAGCAGCCCCAGCATTTT. This sequence joins TRBV4-3 and TRBJ1-5; possible D gene TRBD1, 5 bases. Germline assignment: CDR1 LGHNA and CDR2 YSLEER. The ends were cut back, 4 bases at V and 7 bases at J, with 11 bases in the middle. CDR3 length equals 13 residues.

This clonotype was seen only a few times. The chain has TRBV3-1 and TRBJ2-1; possibly TRBD2 for D (5 bases). Germline CDR1 reads LGHDT; CDR2 reads YNNKEL (reference sequence). The V and J ends lost 4 bases and 5 bases respectively, with 12 bases between them. CDR3 length equals 14 residues. CDR3 bases: TGTGCCAGCAGCCGAGCGGCTGCCAACAATGAGCAGTTCTTC. As protein: CASSRAAANNEQFF.

This clonotype was observed a handful of times. The V call is TRBV10-3, the J call TRBJ1-2, with D unresolved. The V gene lost 3 bases and the J gene lost 2 bases, with 1 base spanning the gap. Germline V gene sequence: CDR1 ENHRY, CDR2 SYGVKD. The CDR3 totals 11 residues. The CDR3 bases are TGTGCCATCAGTGAAAACTATGGCTACACCTTC. Residues: CAISENYGYTF.

This clonotype was seen more than once but under ten times. This chain joins TRBV5-6 and TRBJ2-7; TRBD1 is a possible D gene (6 bases). Germline lookup yields CDR1 SGHDT and CDR2 YYEEEE. With 3 bases removed from V and 4 bases from J, the gap between germline ends came to 14 bases. The CDR3 length is 14 residues. CDR3 sequence (DNA): TGTGCCAGCAGCTCCGGACAGCCTTCTTACGAGCAGTACTTC. Translating gives CASSSGQPSYEQYF.

DNA for the CDR3: TGTGCCAGCAGCTTAGTTATGGGTTCACCCCTCCACTTT. Amino acid sequence: CASSLVMGSPLHF. The rearrangement joins TRBV7-8 to TRBJ1-6, with no clear D. The CDR3 has 13 residues. Trimming cost V 1 base and J 9 bases, with 7 bases left between them. Germline-derived CDR1 and CDR2 are SGHVS and FQNEAQ. Combining the CDR3 with reference TRBV7-8 and TRBJ1-6 gives the whole variable domain GAGVSQSPRYKVAKRGQDVALRCDPISGHVSLFWYQQALGQGPEFLTYFQNEAQLDKSGLPSDRFFAERPEGSVSTLKIQRTQQEDSAVYLCASSLVMGSPLHFGNGTRLTVT.

The genes are TRBV6-2 or TRBV6-3 and TRBJ2-5; possibly TRBD1 or TRBD2 for D (6 bases each). Trimming took off 10 bases at V and 0 bases at J, with 27 bases between the two ends. The germline V gene encodes CDR1 MNHEY and CDR2 SVGEGT. The CDR3 length is 18 residues. The chain's CDR3 is CAIDNRVSRGTYQETQYF. The DNA of the CDR3 is TGTGCCATCGACAACAGGGTCTCTCGGGGGACTTACCAAGAGACCCAGTACTTC.

The chain has TRBV30 and TRBJ2-1; 7 bases fit TRBD1. CDR3 size: 13 residues. The V and J ends lost 2 bases and 7 bases, in that order; junction bases with no gene match: 5. Germline loops: CDR1 GTSNPN, CDR2 SVGIG (reference sequence). CDR3 region: CAWSLTGVNEQFF. The CDR3 DNA reads TGTGCCTGGAGTCTCACAGGGGTAAATGAGCAGTTCTTC.

The chain is built from TRBV7-8 and TRBJ2-7; D perhaps matches TRBD2 (5 bases). CDR3 length equals 17 residues. V was clipped by 2 bases and J by 0 bases, with 17 bases between them. The V gene's germline CDR1 is SGHVS and CDR2 FQNEAQ. CDR3 coding DNA: TGTGCCAGCAGCTTACCCCGGACTTTGTTGAGCTCCTACGAGCAGTACTTC. Residues: CASSLPRTLLSSYEQYF. Drawing the rest from reference TRBV7-8 and TRBJ2-7, the complete variable domain is GAGVSQSPRYKVAKRGQDVALRCDPISGHVSLFWYQQALGQGPEFLTYFQNEAQLDKSGLPSDRFFAERPEGSVSTLKIQRTQQEDSAVYLCASSLPRTLLSSYEQYFGPGTRLTVT.

The table lists this clonotype with a few counts. The genes are TRBV3-1 and TRBJ2-2; 8 bases agree with TRBD2. Germline V gene data show CDR1 as LGHDT and CDR2 as YNNKEL (reference sequence). The CDR3 is made up of 17 amino acids. With V trimmed by 4 bases and J by 0 bases, 7 bases remained unmatched. The CDR3 here is CASSLSSGTANTGELFF. The CDR3 DNA sequence: TGTGCCAGCAGCCTAAGTAGCGGGACCGCGAACACCGGGGAGCTGTTTTTT.

The chain employs TRBV29-1 and TRBJ1-1; maybe TRBD1 (5 bases). This CDR3 has 12 amino acids. Between the trimmed V and J ends, which lost 7 bases and 4 bases, there was a span of 13 bases. Germline CDR1 SQVTM, CDR2 ANQGSEA. CDR3 amino acids: CSGTSRGTEAFF. Here the CDR3 DNA reads TGCAGCGGTACATCAAGGGGCACTGAAGCTTTCTTT.

The genes are TRBV29-1 and TRBJ2-5, with unresolved D. Germline CDR1 and CDR2: SQVTM and ANQGSEA. This CDR3 has 12 residues. Deletions cut 5 bases from V and 1 base from J, with 8 bases between. Written as DNA, the CDR3 is TGCAGCGTTCTCTCATCCCAAGAGACCCAGTACTTC. Translation gives CSVLSSQETQYF. Together with reference TRBV29-1 and TRBJ2-5, the CDR3 gives the full variable domain: SAVISQKPSRDICQRGTSLTIQCQVDSQVTMMFWYRQQPGQSLTLIATANQGSEATYESGFVIDKFPISRPNLTFSTLTVSNMSPEDSSIYLCSVLSSQETQYFGPGTRLLVL.

The chain links TRBV2 to TRBJ2-5; D call uncertain. V lost 6 bases to trimming and J lost 2 bases, with 16 bases between them. Germline V lookup: CDR1 SNHLY, CDR2 FYNNEI. The CDR3 has 15 amino acids. The CDR3 protein is CASSLYRDLQETQYF. CDR3 DNA: TGTGCCAGCAGCCTTTACAGAGATCTTCAAGAGACCCAGTACTTC. The variable domain in full, with the rest retrieved from reference TRBV2 and TRBJ2-5, is EPEVTQTPSHQVTQMGQEVILRCVPISNHLYFYWYRQILGQKVEFLVSFYNNEISEKSEIFDDQFSVERPDGSNFTLKIRSTKLEDSAMYFCASSLYRDLQETQYFGPGTRLLVL.

This clonotype was observed at least ten times. Here the CDR3 DNA reads TGTGCCAGCAGTACGGACCAGAAATTACAAAATGAGCAGTTCTTC. Translation gives CASSTDQKLQNEQFF. The V and J genes are TRBV7-8 and TRBJ2-1; no reliable D call. This CDR3 region has 15 residues. Per germline, CDR1 SGHVS and CDR2 FQNEAQ. V lost 6 bases and J lost 7, with 19 bases in between.

This clonotype came up many times. This sequence joins TRBV24-1 and TRBJ2-2; the D gene is possibly TRBD1 (6 bases). Germline CDR1 KGHDR, CDR2 SFDVKD. The V and J ends lost 1 base and 2 bases respectively, with 10 bases between them. This CDR3 contains 16 residues. CDR3 residues: CATSDFEDSNTGELFF. The CDR3 DNA follows: TGTGCCACCAGTGATTTTGAGGACAGTAACACCGGGGAGCTGTTTTTT.

As DNA, the CDR3 is TGCGCCAGCAGCTTGTACCCCCACGAGCAGTACTTC. Amino acid sequence: CASSLYPHEQYF. J is TRBJ2-7 and V is TRBV5-1; D gene uncertain. The CDR3 is 12 residues long. Between the trimmed V and J ends, which lost 1 base and 5 bases, there was a span of 7 bases. Germline V gene lookup returns CDR1 SGHRS and CDR2 YFSETQ.